The 32 T cell receptor beta chains in this list originate from one sample, sequenced in a study of PD-L1 blockade in urothelial cancer. Sequencing was performed with immunoSEQ multiplex PCR; in TCRdb, only in-frame clones are kept and a portion is missing. This table holds tens of thousands of clones, roughly 84% found once. Sequencing used PBMCs, obtained around atezolizumab (anti-PD-L1) treatment. Every receptor here comes from a middle-aged man with urothelial cancer.

In nucleotides, the CDR3 is TGTGCCAGCAAGGGGTTGGAAGGCTACACCTTC. Residues: CASKGLEGYTF. V usage is TRBV28 and J usage is TRBJ1-2, with D possibly being TRBD1 (5 bases). CDR3 size: 11 residues. Germline lookup yields CDR1 MDHEN and CDR2 SYDVKM. Trimming took 7 bases from V and 8 from J, leaving 11 bases between them.

This rearrangement joins TRBV19 to TRBJ1-1, with 8 nucleotides matching TRBD1. The germline V gene encodes CDR1 LNHDA and CDR2 SQIVND (reference sequence). The CDR3 has 15 amino acids. The V gene end was trimmed by 4 bases and the J gene end by 5 bases; junction bases not matched to a gene: 9. CDR3 protein: CASSNQGAMGTEAFF. The CDR3 nucleotides are TGTGCCAGTAGTAATCAGGGGGCAATGGGAACTGAAGCTTTCTTT.

The chain's CDR3 is CASSKQGIIGNQPQHF. The CDR3 DNA follows: TGTGCCAGCAGTAAACAGGGAATTATAGGCAATCAGCCCCAGCATTTT. The rearrangement joins TRBV2 to TRBJ1-5, with a possible D match to TRBD1 (6 bases). The germline V gene encodes CDR1 SNHLY and CDR2 FYNNEI. The CDR3 sequence is 16 residues long. Trimming pared 5 bases from V and 2 bases from J, leaving 16 bases between.

The V and J genes are TRBV27 and TRBJ2-1; maybe TRBD2 (5 bases). CDR1 MNHEY and CDR2 SMNVEV come from the germline V gene (reference sequence). Trimming removed 8 bases at V and 4 bases at J, with 18 bases between. The CDR3 runs 15 residues. As DNA, the CDR3 is TGTGCCAGCTACTCCATGGGGAGATCATACAATGAGCAGTTCTTC. It codes for CASYSMGRSYNEQFF.

The count of this clone is one. Compared with germline, one end of the junction differs, possibly owing to a read error. This rearrangement joins TRBV23-1 to TRBJ2-7, with a tentative D call TRBD1 (5 bases). TRBV23-1 is annotated as an ORF whose role is uncertain. This CDR3 spans 12 amino acids. CDR3 sequence: CGSRRGTNEQYF. The CDR3 coding sequence is TGCGGCAGCCGAAGGGGAACCAACGAGCAGTACTTC.

The chain couples TRBV9 to TRBJ2-1; D is undetermined. Trimming cost V 4 bases and J 3 bases, with 23 bases left between them. The CDR3 consists of 18 residues. Per the germline V gene, CDR1 is SGDLS and CDR2 is YYNGEE. Here the CDR3 DNA reads TGTGCCAGCAGCCCCCCCCATGGGCCGGCCCCGTTCTACAATGAGCAGTTCTTC. Protein: CASSPPHGPAPFYNEQFF.

The CDR3 bases are TGTGCCAGCAGCCCGGGGACTAGCGGGAGGGAGAACACAGATACGCAGTATTTT. Translation: CASSPGTSGRENTDTQYF. The chain combines TRBV9 with TRBJ2-3, with 16 bases identical to TRBD2. This CDR3 spans 18 amino acids. The germline V gene has CDR1 SGDLS and CDR2 YYNGEE. V shed 4 bases and J 2 bases; nucleotides not matched to a gene: 7.

V and J are TRBV2 and TRBJ2-6; D uncertain. CDR3 length: 15 residues. Germline-derived CDR1 and CDR2 are SNHLY and FYNNEI. Trimming stripped 6 bases from V and 0 bases from J, with 9 bases between. For the CDR3, the DNA is TGTGCCAGCAGCAGGCGTCCCTCTGGGGCCAACGTCCTGACTTTC. The encoded protein is CASSRRPSGANVLTF.

The V call is TRBV5-1, the J call TRBJ2-3; D possibly corresponds to TRBD2 (5 bases). V was cut by 5 bases and J by 3 bases, with 7 bases left in between. Per the germline V gene, CDR1 is SGHRS and CDR2 is YFSETQ. CDR3 size: 12 residues. As DNA, the CDR3 is TGCGCCAGCAGGCCGGGGACAGATACGCAGTATTTT. Protein: CASRPGTDTQYF.

In this sample, this clone turned up a few times. The gene calls are TRBV9 and TRBJ2-7; a possible D gene is TRBD1 (5 bases). CDR1 and CDR2 (germline): SGDLS, YYNGEE. This CDR3 is 12 amino acids long. Trimming took 2 bases from V and 7 from J, leaving 10 bases between them. The CDR3 loop reads CASSVGPGEQYF. Written as DNA, the CDR3 is TGTGCCAGCAGCGTTGGTCCAGGGGAGCAGTACTTC. Combining the CDR3 with reference TRBV9 and TRBJ2-7 gives the whole variable domain DSGVTQTPKHLITATGQRVTLRCSPRSGDLSVYWYQQSLDQGLQFLIQYYNGEERAKGNILERFSAQQFPDLHSELNLSSLELGDSALYFCASSVGPGEQYFGPGTRLTVT.

This clone has more than one count but fewer than ten. This chain uses TRBV5-1 with TRBJ2-7; 7 bases align to TRBD2. The CDR3 has 15 residues. Losses at the gene ends were 0 bases for V and 2 bases for J; bases not matched to a gene: 5. Germline CDR1 SGHRS, CDR2 YFSETQ. In DNA form, the CDR3 reads TGCGCCAGCAGCTTGGCCGCAGGGAGGGCCTACGAGCAGTACTTC. Its protein product is CASSLAAGRAYEQYF.

The chain employs TRBV28 and TRBJ2-3; a possible D gene is TRBD1 (5 bases). The CDR3 spans 15 residues. Germline CDR1 is MDHEN and CDR2 is SYDVKM. V lost 6 bases, J lost 6 bases, and 19 bases lay in between. The CDR3 DNA is TGTGCCAGCAGCGACACCCCGACAGCAGATGATACGCAGTATTTT. This sequence encodes CASSDTPTADDTQYF.

This clone was observed once. The chain is built from TRBV4-1 and TRBJ2-5; 12 nucleotides agree with TRBD2. The CDR3 has 17 amino acids. The ends lost 0 bases at V and 4 bases at J; junction bases unmatched: 6. In germline, CDR1 is MGHRA, CDR2 YSYEKL. The CDR3: CASSQDLAGGLGETQYF. Here the CDR3 DNA reads TGCGCCAGCAGCCAAGACCTAGCGGGAGGGTTAGGAGAGACCCAGTACTTC.

The CDR3 DNA sequence: TGTGCCAGCAGTCCCGGGAGGGGCAACGAGCAGTACTTC. Its translation: CASSPGRGNEQYF. The gene calls are TRBV6-9 and TRBJ2-7; TRBD2 matches 8 bases. The CDR3 loop spans 13 amino acids. The trim removed 5 bases at V and 5 bases at J, leaving 5 bases unmatched. CDR1 is MNHGY, CDR2 SVAAGI, per germline.

This chain joins TRBV10-3 and TRBJ1-2; possibly TRBD1 for D (5 bases). The CDR3 loop spans 11 amino acids. Germline V lookup: CDR1 ENHRY, CDR2 SYGVKD. V dropped 8 bases and J dropped 6 bases, with 10 bases sitting between them. The CDR3 DNA sequence: TGTGCCATCCACGGGGGGAATGGCTACACCTTC. Protein product: CAIHGGNGYTF.

This chain uses TRBV4-2 with TRBJ1-2, with 8 positions matching TRBD1. This CDR3 is 14 amino acids long. With 0 bases clipped from V and 8 bases from J, the junction kept 5 bases outside the gene matches. The germline CDR1 and CDR2 sequences are LGHNA and YNFKEQ. In DNA, the CDR3 is TGTGCCAGCAGCCAAGATATCAGGGGGCGAGGCTACACCTTC. Protein product: CASSQDIRGRGYTF.

The chain combines TRBV10-3 with TRBJ1-5, with 8 bases identical to TRBD1. The CDR3 sequence is 13 residues long. The ends lost 6 bases at V and 5 bases at J; junction bases unmatched: 3. Germline CDR1 and CDR2: ENHRY and SYGVKD. For the CDR3, the DNA is TGTGCCATCAGACAGGGGGTTGATCAGCCCCAGCATTTT. This gives the protein CAIRQGVDQPQHF.

The rearrangement uses TRBV7-9 and TRBJ2-1, with 9 bases aligning to TRBD2. Trimming at V came to 5 bases and at J to 9 bases, leaving 17 bases not matched to a gene. Germline CDR1 is SEHNR and CDR2 is FQNEAQ (reference sequence). The CDR3 sequence is 17 residues long. CDR3 DNA: TGTGCCAGCAGCCCCTCCGGAGGGGCGGGAGGGCCACGTGAGCAGTTCTTC. It yields the protein CASSPSGGAGGPREQFF.

V usage is TRBV6-1 and J usage is TRBJ2-2; 7 bases fit TRBD1. The CDR3 runs 13 residues. J lost 6 bases, V lost 4 bases, and 2 bases had no gene match. CDR1 MNHNS and CDR2 SASEGT come from the germline V gene. CDR3 DNA sequence: TGTGCCAGCAGTGGAACAGGGGCCGGGGAGCTGTTTTTT. Translating gives CASSGTGAGELFF.

This sequence joins TRBV18 and TRBJ1-6; D is possibly TRBD1 (6 bases). V shed 6 bases and J shed 6 bases, with 15 bases lying between them. Germline CDR1 reads KGHSH; CDR2 reads LQKENI. CDR3 length equals 15 residues. CDR3 sequence reads: CASSRPGQPNSPLHF. In DNA form, the CDR3 reads TGTGCCAGCTCCCGACCAGGACAGCCTAATTCACCCCTCCACTTT.

V and J are TRBV11-1 and TRBJ2-2; 7 bases agree with TRBD2. Germline loops: CDR1 SGHAT, CDR2 FQDESV (reference sequence). Trimming removed 4 bases from V and 0 bases from J; junction bases left unmatched: 2. The CDR3 spans 15 residues. The CDR3, as DNA: TGTGCCAGCAGCTCAGGGACTACGAACACCGGGGAGCTGTTTTTT. It codes for CASSSGTTNTGELFF.

V is TRBV28 and J is TRBJ2-5; maybe TRBD2 (5 bases). Germline V gives CDR1 MDHEN, CDR2 SYDVKM. The ends were cut back, 8 bases at V and 6 bases at J, with 7 bases in the middle. CDR3 size: 10 residues. Here the CDR3 reads CASAGKTQYF. The CDR3 nucleotides are TGTGCCAGCGCCGGGAAGACCCAGTACTTC.

This chain joins TRBV11-2 and TRBJ2-1; D gene unclear. Trimming took 5 bases from V and 3 from J, leaving 5 bases between them. CDR3 length: 12 amino acids. CDR1 is SGHAT and CDR2 is FQNNGV in the germline V gene. The CDR3 sequence is CASSRFYNEQFF. CDR3 nucleotides: TGTGCCAGCAGCCGGTTCTACAATGAGCAGTTCTTC.

The J gene is TRBJ1-2, the V gene TRBV7-9, with 10 bases that match TRBD1. Trimming took 7 bases from V and 2 from J; bases not matched to a gene: 4. This CDR3 region has 14 residues. Per germline, CDR1 SEHNR and CDR2 FQNEAQ (reference sequence). The CDR3 nucleotides read TGTGCCAGCACCGCGACAGGGGGCAACTATGGCTACACCTTC. Translation gives CASTATGGNYGYTF. Based on the CDR3 plus reference TRBV7-9 and TRBJ1-2, the full variable domain is DTGVSQNPRHKITKRGQNVTFRCDPISEHNRLYWYRQTLGQGPEFLTYFQNEAQLEKSRLLSDRFSAERPKGSFSTLEIQRTEQGDSAMYLCASTATGGNYGYTFGSGTRLTVV.

This sequence joins TRBV10-3 and TRBJ2-3, with TRBD2 identical over 9 bases. Trimming cost V 0 bases and J 3 bases; bases outside gene matches: 1. CDR1 and CDR2 from the germline V gene are ENHRY and SYGVKD. There are 15 residues in the CDR3. CDR3 coding DNA: TGTGCCATCAGTGAGTCCACTAGCGGGACAGATACGCAGTATTTT. Translated: CAISESTSGTDTQYF.

The chain carries TRBV6-1 and TRBJ1-2, with D maybe TRBD1 (6 bases). Germline V lookup: CDR1 MNHNS, CDR2 SASEGT. The CDR3 is 15 amino acids. The germline V and J ends were trimmed by 4 bases and 4 bases, with 16 bases remaining between them. Here the CDR3 reads CASSAIGGLSYGYTF. Written as DNA, the CDR3 is TGTGCCAGCAGTGCAATCGGGGGGCTTAGCTATGGCTACACCTTC.

The V call is TRBV28, the J call TRBJ2-2, with a possible D match to TRBD2 (5 bases). CDR1 and CDR2 (germline): MDHEN, SYDVKM. V lost 5 bases and J lost 3, with 13 bases in between. The CDR3 length is 15 residues. CDR3 region: CASSPTGRYTGELFF. As DNA, the CDR3 is TGTGCCAGCAGTCCCACGGGGAGATACACCGGGGAGCTGTTTTTT.

CDR3 protein: CASSDPGSGANVLTF. The CDR3 bases are TGTGCCAGCAGTGACCCGGGGTCTGGGGCCAACGTCCTGACTTTC. The V call is TRBV6-4, the J call TRBJ2-6; D possibly corresponds to TRBD2 (5 bases). V was clipped by 2 bases and J by 1 base, with 6 bases between them. Germline V gene lookup returns CDR1 MRHNA and CDR2 SNTAGT. The CDR3 is made up of 15 amino acids.

This clone occurred once. The V call is TRBV19, the J call TRBJ2-3; 7 positions agree with TRBD2. The junction had 11 bases not matched to a gene; V was cut back by 5 bases and J by 3 bases. This CDR3 region has 16 residues. The germline gives CDR1 LNHDA, CDR2 SQIVND (reference sequence). CDR3 region: CASSLLGGSSTDTQYF. The CDR3 nucleotides are TGTGCCAGTAGTCTCCTGGGCGGGAGCTCGACAGATACGCAGTATTTT.

This clone has only one observation. This chain joins TRBV21-1 and TRBJ1-5. TRBV21-1 is recorded as a pseudogene. The CDR3 consists of 16 residues. Here the CDR3 DNA reads TGTGCCAGCAGCATGCTGAGGACTGGCCTTAATCAGCCCCAGCATTTT. Its translation is CASSMLRTGLNQPQHF.

V and J are TRBV14 and TRBJ1-1, with 9 bases matching TRBD1. The CDR3 contains 15 residues. Germline trimming cut 3 bases from V and 4 bases from J; bases unmatched to any gene: 6. The germline V gene encodes CDR1 SGHDN and CDR2 FVKESK. CDR3 sequence reads: CASSHYRGLGTEAFF. The DNA for the CDR3 is TGTGCCAGCAGCCATTACAGGGGGCTCGGCACTGAAGCTTTCTTT.

The rearrangement links TRBV5-1 to TRBJ2-3, with 15 bases lining up with TRBD2. This CDR3 contains 18 residues. From germline, CDR1 is SGHRS and CDR2 YFSETQ. J lost 3 bases, V lost 3 bases, and 8 bases had no gene match. CDR3 residues: CASSSSGTSGRRTDTQYF. DNA for the CDR3: TGCGCCAGCAGCTCGTCAGGGACTAGCGGGAGGCGTACAGATACGCAGTATTTT. Full variable domain (rest looked up from reference TRBV5-1 and TRBJ2-3): KAGVTQTPRYLIKTRGQQVTLSCSPISGHRSVSWYQQTPGQGLQFLFEYFSETQRNKGNFPGRFSGRQFSNSRSEMNVSTLELGDSALYLCASSSSGTSGRRTDTQYFGPGTRLTVL.